The 13 T cell receptor beta chains presented below share a single source sample, sequenced in a study of CD4 T cells in relation to SARS-CoV-2 and coronaviruses listed by TCRdb under 2021. For these TCRs, the target antigens are not known. To prepare the library, the immunoSEQ multiplex PCR assay was applied. The table comes from immuneACCESS by way of TCRdb, which keeps in-frame sequences with V and J called. Part of the clones is missing from these tables; in studies checked, under half for an unresolved V gene and the rest for unknown reasons. Within this sample are under 20,000 clones, with about 80% of them counted one time only. More than 15% of the sample comes from the top ten. CD4+ T cells from unexposed donors were collected before the COVID-19 pandemic (2011-2018). After less than 13 days of culture, CD4+ T cells were isolated with the EasySep CD4+ T cell isolation kit. The specimen sequenced was CD4+ T cells from PBMCs, cultured in vitro. Source of these receptors: a human donor in good health.

The chain uses TRBV19 and TRBJ1-2, with TRBD1 matching over 7 bases. V was clipped by 4 bases and J by 4 bases; unmatched bases: 9. The CDR3 spans 15 residues. Germline assignment: CDR1 LNHDA and CDR2 SQIVND (reference sequence). CDR3 sequence (DNA): TGTGCCAGTAGTAGCCGGGACAGACACCCCTATGGCTACACCTTC. This codes for CASSSRDRHPYGYTF.

This chain uses TRBV5-6 with TRBJ1-6; D gene ambiguous. Germline V CDR1 and CDR2: SGHDT, YYEEEE. The V end lost 7 bases, the J end lost 9 bases, and 17 bases lay between the germline ends. The CDR3 length is 14 residues. The DNA for the CDR3 is TGTGCCAGCGCTAACGGGAGAGTGATTTCACCCCTCCACTTT. Protein: CASANGRVISPLHF.

The chain carries TRBV19 and TRBJ1-1; D call uncertain. The CDR3 loop spans 14 amino acids. V was shortened by 9 bases and J by 4 bases, with 18 bases between the two germline ends. Per germline, CDR1 LNHDA and CDR2 SQIVND (reference sequence). CDR3 in amino acids: CASRLLGRATEAFF. Here the CDR3 DNA reads TGTGCCAGCCGCCTTTTGGGTAGGGCCACTGAAGCTTTCTTT. The full variable domain, its missing parts supplied by reference TRBV19 and TRBJ1-1, is DGGITQSPKYLFRKEGQNVTLSCEQNLNHDAMYWYRQDPGQGLRLIYYSQIVNDFQKGDIAEGYSVSREKKESFPLTVTSAQKNPTAFYLCASRLLGRATEAFFGQGTRLTVV.

A few counts support this clone. The chain joins TRBV20-1 to TRBJ2-1, with TRBD2 identical over 9 bases. This CDR3 spans 16 amino acids. Germline CDR1 is DFQATT and CDR2 is SNEGSKA (reference sequence). V shed 3 bases and J 9 bases; nucleotides not matched to a gene: 15. The chain's CDR3 is CSASRGGRVRGGEQFF. The CDR3 bases are TGCAGTGCTAGTCGTGGCGGGAGGGTCAGGGGTGGTGAGCAGTTCTTC.

The V and J genes are TRBV19 and TRBJ1-1; D is possibly TRBD1 (6 bases). Germline values: CDR1 LNHDA, CDR2 SQIVND (reference sequence). The CDR3 is 13 residues long. Trimming left V 2 bases short and J 6 bases short, with 10 bases between. This chain's CDR3 is CASSIQGSPEAFF. Written as DNA, the CDR3 is TGTGCCAGTAGTATACAGGGGAGCCCTGAAGCTTTCTTT.

The J gene is TRBJ1-1, the V gene TRBV28; D not certain. Germline V gene data show CDR1 as MDHEN and CDR2 as SYDVKM. V was pared by 6 bases and J by 4 bases, with 18 bases between. This CDR3 contains 15 residues. CDR3 residues: CASRPGLDGSTEAFF. Here the CDR3 DNA reads TGTGCCAGCAGGCCGGGTCTCGATGGGTCCACTGAAGCTTTCTTT.

The gene calls are TRBV10-1 and TRBJ1-2, with D tentatively TRBD1 (5 bases). V dropped 4 bases and J dropped 8 bases, with 14 bases sitting between them. CDR3 length equals 13 residues. Germline CDR1 is WNHNN and CDR2 is SYGVQD (reference sequence). Here the CDR3 reads CASSASRQGGYTF. The CDR3 DNA reads as TGCGCCAGCAGTGCTTCACGGCAGGGAGGCTACACCTTC.

In this sample, this clone turned up once. The CDR3 region is CASSSKNTQYF. CDR3 DNA sequence: TGTGCCAGCAGTTCGAAGAATACGCAGTATTTT. The chain carries TRBV12-3 or TRBV12-4 and TRBJ2-3; D remains ambiguous. V was shortened by 4 bases and J by 7 bases, with 6 bases between the two germline ends. The CDR3 consists of 11 residues.

The chain combines TRBV15 with TRBJ1-6; tentative D call: TRBD1 (6 bases). The CDR3 totals 14 residues. The germline V and J ends were trimmed by 3 bases and 8 bases, with 11 bases remaining between them. Looked up from germline, CDR1 is LNHNV and CDR2 is YYDKDF (reference sequence). CDR3 sequence: CATSSRRGYSPLHF. The CDR3, as DNA: TGTGCCACCAGCAGTCGCAGGGGATATTCACCCCTCCACTTT.

In its sample, this clone was seen once. This rearrangement joins TRBV2 to TRBJ1-2, with 7 nucleotides matching TRBD1. There are 14 residues in the CDR3. V lost 3 bases and J lost 0; bases outside the gene matches: 1. Germline V CDR1 and CDR2: SNHLY, FYNNEI. The CDR3 DNA follows: TGTGCCAGCAGTGACCAGGGGGCTAACTATGGCTACACCTTC. Its protein product is CASSDQGANYGYTF.

The chain recombines TRBV4-1 with TRBJ2-7, with D possibly matching TRBD1 (6 bases). CDR1 MGHRA and CDR2 YSYEKL come from the germline V gene. Trimming cost V 4 bases and J 3 bases, with 19 bases left between them. The CDR3 covers 16 residues. In DNA form, the CDR3 reads TGCGCCAGCAGCCTCGGGACAATGGGGCGGCACTACGAGCAGTACTTC. This gives the protein CASSLGTMGRHYEQYF.

The V call is TRBV12-3 or TRBV12-4, the J call TRBJ1-1; no definite D call. This CDR3 comprises 12 residues. V lost 5 bases to trimming and J lost 1 base, with 5 bases between them. The CDR3 here is CASSNANTEAFF. The CDR3 coding sequence is TGTGCCAGCAGTAACGCGAACACTGAAGCTTTCTTT.

In this sample, this clone turned up a few times. The chain links TRBV30 to TRBJ1-2; D is undetermined. The CDR3 consists of 13 residues. Trimming shortened V by 5 bases and J by 2 bases, and 12 bases separated the two germline ends. Germline values: CDR1 GTSNPN, CDR2 SVGIG (reference sequence). The CDR3 coding sequence is TGTGCCTGGGGAAATGGGTTGAACTATGGCTACACCTTC. It codes for CAWGNGLNYGYTF.